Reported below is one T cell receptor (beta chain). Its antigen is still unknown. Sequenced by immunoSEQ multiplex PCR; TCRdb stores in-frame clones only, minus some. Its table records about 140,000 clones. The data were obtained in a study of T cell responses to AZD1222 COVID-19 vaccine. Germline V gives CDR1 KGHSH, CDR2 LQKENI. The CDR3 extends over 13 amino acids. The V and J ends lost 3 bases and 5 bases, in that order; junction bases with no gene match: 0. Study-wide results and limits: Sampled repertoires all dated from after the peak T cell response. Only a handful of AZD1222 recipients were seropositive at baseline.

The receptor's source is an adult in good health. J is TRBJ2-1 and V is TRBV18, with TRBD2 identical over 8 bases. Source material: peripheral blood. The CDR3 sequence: CASSPRGDNEQFF. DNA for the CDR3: TGTGCCAGCTCACCGCGGGGGGACAATGAGCAGTTCTTC.